This TCR beta chain was obtained from a study of regulatory T cells in long-lasting Graves disease. Study-level results: Persistent disease preferred TRBV28, TRBJ1-2 and TRBJ2-5. Researchers examined only peripheral blood and not thyroid tissue.

Library construction for TCR beta used iRepertoire HTBI primers and Arm-PCR of CDR3 regions. TCRdb redid the calling of the multiplex PCR reads with MiXCR, one entry per CDR3 protein. The table records about 400,000 distinct CDR3 sequences, 15% of them present only once. Sample time point: newly diagnosed GD, antithyroid drugs for less than 3 months. PBMC-derived RNA was used for the TCR library. In each case, Graves' disease was diagnosed per American Thyroid Association guidelines. Notes on this clonotype: Antigen: not known.

The CDR3 spans 17 residues. Germline values: CDR1 LGHDT, CDR2 YNNKEL (reference sequence). Trimming cost V 4 bases and J 0 bases; bases outside gene matches: 4. This sample was shared with a second study, whose subject was T cells in Graves' hyperthyroidism and ophthalmopathy. As reported in that work: TCR CDR3 underwent first-round RT-PCR with the HTBI primer set.

The sequenced sample was peripheral blood mononuclear cells (PBMCs), obtained at new diagnosis, from a patient treated with antithyroid drugs. This TCR derives from a middle-aged woman with Graves disease. This rearrangement joins TRBV3-1 to TRBJ1-5; TRBD1 matches at 12 bases. The CDR3 spells CASSLGQGASSNQPQHF. CDR3 bases: TGTGCCAGCAGCCTGGGACAGGGGGCAAGTAGCAATCAGCCCCAGCATTTT. Full variable domain (outside the CDR3, taken from reference TRBV3-1 and TRBJ1-5): DTAVSQTPKYLVTQMGNDKSIKCEQNLGHDTMYWYKQDSKKFLKIMFSYNNKELIINETVPNRFSPKSPDKAHLNLHINSLELGDSAVYFCASSLGQGASSNQPQHFGDGTRLSIL.